Listed here are 24 T cell receptor beta chains from one sample, sequenced in a study of beta chain features in type 1 diabetes. The isolated RNA, all of it, was reverse transcribed, so expressed TCRB transcripts were what got sequenced. Generated by immunoSEQ multiplex PCR, the TCRdb table keeps only in-frame clones and is missing some. The table lists 200,000 to 250,000 clones, about 26% of them singletons, with 3.5% to 4.5% in the top ten. The specimen sequenced was central memory CD4+ T cells from blood. These receptors were obtained from a man aged 25-45 years in good health.

This clone was observed once. CDR3 DNA sequence: TGCGCCAGCAGCCAAGAGCAGGGGTATACGCAGTATTTT. Its protein product is CASSQEQGYTQYF. This chain connects TRBV4-1 to TRBJ2-3; TRBD1 is a possible D gene (6 bases). This CDR3 has 13 amino acids. V was shortened by 0 bases and J by 7 bases, with 8 bases between the two germline ends. Germline V gene sequence: CDR1 MGHRA, CDR2 YSYEKL.

This chain joins TRBV28 and TRBJ2-7, with 12 bases fitting TRBD2. Germline lookup yields CDR1 MDHEN and CDR2 SYDVKM. The CDR3 spans 16 residues. V dropped 3 bases and J dropped 2; count of bases not matched to a gene: 5. CDR3 DNA sequence: TGTGCCAGCAGTTTGTGGAGACTAGCGGGAGCCTACGAGCAGTACTTC. This gives the protein CASSLWRLAGAYEQYF. The full variable domain, completed using reference TRBV28 and TRBJ2-7, is DVKVTQSSRYLVKRTGEKVFLECVQDMDHENMFWYRQDPGLGLRLIYFSYDVKMKEKGDIPEGYSVSREKKERFSLILESASTNQTSMYLCASSLWRLAGAYEQYFGPGTRLTVT.

The chain couples TRBV7-2 to TRBJ2-7, with a tentative D call TRBD2 (5 bases). V shed 3 bases and J shed 6 bases, with 21 bases lying between them. Germline lookup yields CDR1 SGHTA and CDR2 FQGNSA. The length of the CDR3 is 16 residues. CDR3 coding DNA: TGTGCCAGCAGCTTCCCCCGCGGAGGCTCCTCTGGCGAGCAGTACTTC. It is translated as CASSFPRGGSSGEQYF.

This rearrangement joins TRBV2 to TRBJ1-2; no clear D. Looked up from germline, CDR1 is SNHLY and CDR2 is FYNNEI. V lost 2 bases and J 8 bases, leaving 6 bases between the germline ends. CDR3 size: 11 residues. The CDR3 here is CASSELPGYTF. In nucleotides, the CDR3 is TGTGCCAGCAGTGAACTTCCCGGCTACACCTTC.

This clone was seen a handful of times. A much bigger clone sits one base away, suggesting this may be a read error. The sample carries other DNA sequences with the same CDR3. This rearrangement joins TRBV7-2 to TRBJ2-5; D not resolved. Between the trimmed V and J ends, which lost 1 base and 5 bases, there was a span of 2 bases. The germline CDR1 and CDR2 sequences are SGHTA and FQGNSA. The CDR3 has 11 amino acids. Written as DNA, the CDR3 is TGTGCCAGCAGCTTAGATGAGACCCAGTACTTC. Its translation: CASSLDETQYF.

The rearrangement uses TRBV30 and TRBJ1-1; D gene ambiguous. The V and J ends lost 5 bases and 5 bases respectively, with 18 bases between them. Germline values: CDR1 GTSNPN, CDR2 SVGIG (reference sequence). The CDR3 consists of 14 residues. CDR3 protein: CAWGARVAQTEAFF. In nucleotides, the CDR3 is TGTGCCTGGGGAGCGAGGGTCGCTCAAACTGAAGCTTTCTTT. Filled out from reference TRBV30 and TRBJ1-1, the complete variable domain reads SQTIHQWPATLVQPVGSPLSLECTVEGTSNPNLYWYRQAAGRGLQLLFYSVGIGQISSEVPQNLSASRPQDRQFILSSKKLLLSDSGFYLCAWGARVAQTEAFFGQGTRLTVV.

The sample holds a few counts of this clone. Other DNA sequences within the sample encode an identical CDR3. This chain uses TRBV6-5 with TRBJ2-7; D remains ambiguous. Germline V CDR1 and CDR2: MNHEY, SVGAGI. The length of the CDR3 is 12 residues. The V and J ends lost 6 bases and 4 bases respectively, with 10 bases between them. The chain's CDR3 is CASSPGRYEQYF. DNA for the CDR3: TGTGCCAGCAGCCCCGGTAGGTACGAGCAGTACTTC.

This clone was seen only a few times. The gene calls are TRBV30 and TRBJ2-5; D is unresolved. In germline, CDR1 is GTSNPN, CDR2 SVGIG (reference sequence). The CDR3 runs to 12 residues. With 5 bases removed from V and 0 bases from J, the gap between germline ends came to 7 bases. The CDR3 nucleotides are TGTGCCTGGTCTCTGTACCAAGAGACCCAGTACTTC. Its translation: CAWSLYQETQYF.

Written as DNA, the CDR3 is TGTGCCAGCAGCAGAGCAGGGGGCCCCTATGGCTACACCTTC. Its protein is CASSRAGGPYGYTF. The V gene is TRBV7-2, the J gene TRBJ1-2; 8 bases are shared with TRBD1. Losses at the gene ends were 5 bases for V and 4 bases for J; bases not matched to a gene: 6. This CDR3 spans 14 amino acids. Germline V gives CDR1 SGHTA, CDR2 FQGNSA.

This clone was counted many times. The chain has TRBV15 and TRBJ1-5, with 7 nucleotides matching TRBD1. The CDR3 is 13 amino acids. Germline V gene data show CDR1 as LNHNV and CDR2 as YYDKDF (reference sequence). With 4 bases clipped from V and 5 bases from J, the junction kept 2 bases outside the gene matches. The CDR3 loop is CATSKDRDQPQHF. The CDR3 DNA is TGTGCCACCAGCAAAGACAGGGATCAGCCCCAGCATTTT.

J is TRBJ2-1 and V is TRBV28, with TRBD1 identical over 7 bases. V lost 6 bases and J lost 7; bases outside the gene matches: 6. Germline CDR1 reads MDHEN; CDR2 reads SYDVKM. The CDR3 runs 13 residues. The CDR3 reads CASSPGTVNEQFF. The CDR3 DNA reads as TGTGCCAGCAGCCCCGGGACAGTTAATGAGCAGTTCTTC.

The chain links TRBV5-6 to TRBJ1-1, with 7 bases identical to TRBD1. CDR3 size: 14 residues. The germline V gene has CDR1 SGHDT and CDR2 YYEEEE. The J segment lost 0 bases and the V segment lost 4 bases, leaving 3 bases of the junction unmatched. The chain's CDR3 is CASSLQGMNTEAFF. The CDR3 region has the DNA TGTGCCAGCAGCCTACAGGGGATGAACACTGAAGCTTTCTTT.

The chain combines TRBV18 with TRBJ2-5; D is perhaps TRBD1 (6 bases). CDR3 length equals 13 residues. Trimming shortened V by 4 bases and J by 5 bases, and 11 bases separated the two germline ends. The germline CDR1 and CDR2 sequences are KGHSH and LQKENI. The CDR3 DNA reads TGTGCCAGCTCACGCGACAGGCTGGAGACCCAGTACTTC. As protein: CASSRDRLETQYF.

This clone was seen only a few times. The chain employs TRBV7-9 and TRBJ2-7; possibly TRBD2 for D (5 bases). Germline V gene lookup returns CDR1 SEHNR and CDR2 FQNEAQ (reference sequence). V was trimmed by 5 bases and J by 0 bases, leaving 11 bases between them. The CDR3 is 14 residues long. CDR3 sequence reads: CASSPGGLSYEQYF. CDR3 nucleotides: TGTGCCAGCAGCCCCGGAGGCCTCTCCTACGAGCAGTACTTC.

V usage is TRBV29-1 and J usage is TRBJ2-5; TRBD2 agrees at 11 bases. The V and J ends lost 3 bases and 5 bases, in that order; junction bases with no gene match: 8. Germline-derived CDR1 and CDR2 are SQVTM and ANQGSEA. The CDR3 contains 15 residues. This CDR3 is CSVDGVAGGPETQYF. The CDR3, as DNA: TGCAGCGTTGACGGGGTAGCGGGGGGGCCGGAGACCCAGTACTTC.

The V gene is TRBV29-1, the J gene TRBJ2-7; no definite D call. CDR1 and CDR2 (germline): SQVTM, ANQGSEA. Deletions cut 6 bases from V and 7 bases from J, with 16 bases between. This CDR3 contains 12 residues. The CDR3 region is CSVILLGREQYF. The CDR3 DNA reads TGCAGCGTCATACTCTTGGGTCGGGAGCAGTACTTC.

This rearrangement joins TRBV25-1 to TRBJ2-4; 7 bases line up with TRBD2. The CDR3 runs to 16 residues. V lost 8 bases and J lost 8; bases outside the gene matches: 18. The germline CDR1 and CDR2 sequences are MGHDK and SYGVNS. Here the CDR3 reads CASAPMGSGTRDIQYF. The CDR3 DNA reads TGTGCCAGCGCCCCGATGGGGAGCGGGACCCGAGACATTCAGTACTTC.

This chain joins TRBV30 and TRBJ2-7; 7 bases align to TRBD1. The length of the CDR3 is 12 residues. The germline gives CDR1 GTSNPN, CDR2 SVGIG (reference sequence). V shed 3 bases, J shed 6 bases, and the junction held 5 bases outside the gene matches. This CDR3 is CAWRGQKAEQYF. The CDR3 region has the DNA TGTGCCTGGAGGGGACAGAAAGCCGAGCAGTACTTC.

V and J are TRBV29-1 and TRBJ1-3; no reliable D call. There are 13 residues in the CDR3. The germline gives CDR1 SQVTM, CDR2 ANQGSEA. V shed 4 bases and J shed 9 bases, with 16 bases lying between them. The CDR3 spells CSVAAPLKGTIYF. The CDR3, as DNA: TGCAGCGTTGCAGCCCCTCTGAAGGGCACCATATATTTT.

V and J are TRBV5-6 and TRBJ2-5, with a possible D match to TRBD2 (5 bases). This CDR3 has 14 residues. V lost 4 bases and J lost 1, with 11 bases in between. Germline CDR1 reads SGHDT; CDR2 reads YYEEEE. CDR3 loop: CASSQWSGQETQYF. DNA of the CDR3: TGTGCCAGCAGCCAATGGAGCGGCCAAGAGACCCAGTACTTC.

The V call is TRBV14, the J call TRBJ2-5, with 9 bases lining up with TRBD2. Germline trimming cut 5 bases from V and 1 base from J; bases unmatched to any gene: 5. There are 15 residues in the CDR3. The germline CDR1 and CDR2 sequences are SGHDN and FVKESK. Here the CDR3 DNA reads TGTGCCAGCAGCTTTAGCGGGAGATCCCAAGAGACCCAGTACTTC. It encodes CASSFSGRSQETQYF.

This clone showed up just a few times. The J gene is TRBJ2-6, the V gene TRBV29-1; D remains unclear. This CDR3 contains 16 residues. Trimming cost V 4 bases and J 0 bases, with 13 bases left between them. CDR1 SQVTM and CDR2 ANQGSEA come from the germline V gene. The CDR3 bases are TGCAGCGTTGTAGGTTCCTACTCCTCTGGGGCCAACGTCCTGACTTTC. The encoded protein is CSVVGSYSSGANVLTF.

There are a few counts of this clone. The rearrangement joins TRBV5-1 to TRBJ2-3, with D perhaps matching TRBD2 (6 bases). The CDR3 totals 15 residues. CDR1 and CDR2 from the germline V gene are SGHRS and YFSETQ. V shed 5 bases and J shed 1 base, with 14 bases lying between them. DNA of the CDR3: TGCGCCAGCAGAACGGAGGGCCAACGCACAGATACGCAGTATTTT. Amino acids: CASRTEGQRTDTQYF.

The chain employs TRBV6-5 and TRBJ2-1; 8 positions match TRBD2. Germline lookup yields CDR1 MNHEY and CDR2 SVGAGI. J gave up 4 bases and V 7 bases, and 6 bases lay outside the gene matches. The CDR3 length is 14 residues. CDR3 residues: CASKGAGGYNEQFF. In nucleotides, the CDR3 is TGTGCCAGCAAGGGTGCGGGAGGATACAATGAGCAGTTCTTC.